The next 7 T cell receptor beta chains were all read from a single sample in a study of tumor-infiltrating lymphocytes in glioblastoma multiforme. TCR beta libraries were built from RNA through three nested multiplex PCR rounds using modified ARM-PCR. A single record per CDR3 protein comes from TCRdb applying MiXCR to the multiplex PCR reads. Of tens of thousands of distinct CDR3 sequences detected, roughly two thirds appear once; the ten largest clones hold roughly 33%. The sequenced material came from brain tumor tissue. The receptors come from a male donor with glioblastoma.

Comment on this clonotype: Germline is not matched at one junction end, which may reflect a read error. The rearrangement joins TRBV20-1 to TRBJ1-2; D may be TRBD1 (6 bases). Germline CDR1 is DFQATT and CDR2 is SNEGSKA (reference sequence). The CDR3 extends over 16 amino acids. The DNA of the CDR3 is TGCCGTGCTATAGCCCAAGGGAGAAACAGGGACTATGGCTACACCTTC. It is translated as CRAIAQGRNRDYGYTF.

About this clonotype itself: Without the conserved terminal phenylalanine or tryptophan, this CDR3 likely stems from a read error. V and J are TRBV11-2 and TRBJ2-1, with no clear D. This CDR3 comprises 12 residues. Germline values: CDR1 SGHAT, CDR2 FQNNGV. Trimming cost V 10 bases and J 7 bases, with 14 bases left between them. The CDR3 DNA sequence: TGTGCCACAAGCATGCCGTGGAATGAGCAGTTCATC. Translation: CATSMPWNEQFI.

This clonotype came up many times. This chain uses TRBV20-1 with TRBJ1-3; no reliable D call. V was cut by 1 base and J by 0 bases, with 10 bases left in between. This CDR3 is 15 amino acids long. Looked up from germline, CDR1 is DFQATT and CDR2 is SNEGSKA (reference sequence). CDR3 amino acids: CSARGQLSSGNTIYF. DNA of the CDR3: TGCAGTGCTAGAGGGCAGCTGAGCTCTGGAAACACCATATATTTT.

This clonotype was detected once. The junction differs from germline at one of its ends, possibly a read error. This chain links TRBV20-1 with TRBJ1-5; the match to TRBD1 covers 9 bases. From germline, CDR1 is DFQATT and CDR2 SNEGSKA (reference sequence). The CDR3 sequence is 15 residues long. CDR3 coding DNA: TGCAGTGCTGCCCGACAGGGGGTAAGCAATCAGCCTCAGCATTTT. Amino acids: CSAARQGVSNQPQHF.

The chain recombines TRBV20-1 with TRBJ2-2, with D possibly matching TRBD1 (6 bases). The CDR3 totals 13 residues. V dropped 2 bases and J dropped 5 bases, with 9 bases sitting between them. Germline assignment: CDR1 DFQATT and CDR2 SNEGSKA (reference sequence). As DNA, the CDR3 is TGCAGTGCTAGAACTAGGGGGACCGGGGAGCTGTTTTTT. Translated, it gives CSARTRGTGELFF.

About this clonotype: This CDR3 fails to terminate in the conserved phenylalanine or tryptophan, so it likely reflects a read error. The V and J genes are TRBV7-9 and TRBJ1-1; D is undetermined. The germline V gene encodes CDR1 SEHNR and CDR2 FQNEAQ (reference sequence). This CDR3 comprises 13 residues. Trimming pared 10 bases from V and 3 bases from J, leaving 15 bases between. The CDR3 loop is CATLLLGDTEAFL. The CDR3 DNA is TGTGCCACCTTACTCCTAGGTGACACTGAAGCTTTCTTA.

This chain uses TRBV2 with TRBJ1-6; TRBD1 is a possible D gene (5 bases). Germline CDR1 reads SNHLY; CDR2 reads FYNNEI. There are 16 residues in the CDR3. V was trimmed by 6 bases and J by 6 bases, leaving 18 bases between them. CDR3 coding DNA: TGTGCCAGCAGGACAGAGGCCGGGAGACTTAATTCACCCCTCCACTTT. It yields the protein CASRTEAGRLNSPLHF.